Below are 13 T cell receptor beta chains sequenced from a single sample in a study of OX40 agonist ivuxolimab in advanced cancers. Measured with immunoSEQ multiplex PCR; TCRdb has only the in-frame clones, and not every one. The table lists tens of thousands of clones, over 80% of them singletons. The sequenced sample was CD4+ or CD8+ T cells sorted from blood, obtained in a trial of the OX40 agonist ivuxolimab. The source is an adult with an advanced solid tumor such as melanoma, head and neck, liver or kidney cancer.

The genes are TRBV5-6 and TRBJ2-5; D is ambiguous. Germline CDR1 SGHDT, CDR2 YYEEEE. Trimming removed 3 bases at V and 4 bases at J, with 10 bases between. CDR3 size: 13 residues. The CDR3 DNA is TGTGCCAGCAGCTGGAACTTGGGAGAGACCCAGTACTTC. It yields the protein CASSWNLGETQYF.

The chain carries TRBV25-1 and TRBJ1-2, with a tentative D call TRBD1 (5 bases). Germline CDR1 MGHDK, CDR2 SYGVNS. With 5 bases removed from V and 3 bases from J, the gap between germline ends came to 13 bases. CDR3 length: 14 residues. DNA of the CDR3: TGTGCCAGCAGTCCCATGTTGGGGGACTATGGCTACACCTTC. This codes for CASSPMLGDYGYTF.

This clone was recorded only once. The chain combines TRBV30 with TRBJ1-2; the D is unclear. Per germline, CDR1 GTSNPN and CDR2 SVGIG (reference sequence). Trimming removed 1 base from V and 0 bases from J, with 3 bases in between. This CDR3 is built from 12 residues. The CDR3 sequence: CAWSGSNYGYTF. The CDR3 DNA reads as TGTGCCTGGAGTGGTTCTAACTATGGCTACACCTTC.

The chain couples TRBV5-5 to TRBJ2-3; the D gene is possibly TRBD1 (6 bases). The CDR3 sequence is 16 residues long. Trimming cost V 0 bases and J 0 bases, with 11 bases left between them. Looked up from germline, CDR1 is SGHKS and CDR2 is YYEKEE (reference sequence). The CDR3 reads CASSLEGGRSTDTQYF. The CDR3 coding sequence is TGTGCCAGCAGCTTGGAAGGGGGTCGTAGCACAGATACGCAGTATTTT.

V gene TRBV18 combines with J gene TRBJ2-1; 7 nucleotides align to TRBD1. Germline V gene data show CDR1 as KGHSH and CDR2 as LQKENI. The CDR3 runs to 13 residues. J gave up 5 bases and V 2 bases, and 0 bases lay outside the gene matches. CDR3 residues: CASSPGTDNEQFF. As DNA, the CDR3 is TGTGCCAGCTCACCAGGGACAGACAATGAGCAGTTCTTC.

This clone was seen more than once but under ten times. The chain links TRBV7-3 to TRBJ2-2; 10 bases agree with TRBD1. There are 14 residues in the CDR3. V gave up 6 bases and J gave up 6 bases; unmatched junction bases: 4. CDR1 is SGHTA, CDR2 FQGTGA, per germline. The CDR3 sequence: CASRTGQGAGELFF. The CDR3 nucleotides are TGTGCCAGCAGGACCGGACAGGGGGCCGGGGAGCTGTTTTTT.

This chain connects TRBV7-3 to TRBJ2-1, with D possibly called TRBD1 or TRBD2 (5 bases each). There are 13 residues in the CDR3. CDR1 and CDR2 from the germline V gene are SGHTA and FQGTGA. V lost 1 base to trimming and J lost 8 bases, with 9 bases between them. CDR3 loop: CASSLILGDEQFF. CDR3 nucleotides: TGTGCCAGCAGCTTAATCCTGGGGGATGAGCAGTTCTTC. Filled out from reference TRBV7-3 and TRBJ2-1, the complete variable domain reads GAGVSQTPSNKVTEKGKYVELRCDPISGHTALYWYRQSLGQGPEFLIYFQGTGAADDSGLPNDRFFAVRPEGSVSTLKIQRTERGDSAVYLCASSLILGDEQFFGPGTRLTVL.

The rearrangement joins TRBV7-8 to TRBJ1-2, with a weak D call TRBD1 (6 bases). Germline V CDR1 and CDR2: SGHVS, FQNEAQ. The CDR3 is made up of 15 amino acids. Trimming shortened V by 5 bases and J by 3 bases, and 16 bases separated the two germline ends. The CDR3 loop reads CASSPTLAGDYGYTF. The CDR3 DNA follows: TGTGCCAGCAGCCCCACTCTAGCAGGGGACTATGGCTACACCTTC.

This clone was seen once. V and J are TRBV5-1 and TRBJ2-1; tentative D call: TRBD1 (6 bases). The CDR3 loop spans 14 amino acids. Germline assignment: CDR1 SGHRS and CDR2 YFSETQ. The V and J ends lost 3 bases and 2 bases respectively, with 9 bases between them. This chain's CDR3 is CASSSTGAYNEQFF. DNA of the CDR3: TGCGCCAGCAGCTCGACAGGTGCCTACAATGAGCAGTTCTTC.

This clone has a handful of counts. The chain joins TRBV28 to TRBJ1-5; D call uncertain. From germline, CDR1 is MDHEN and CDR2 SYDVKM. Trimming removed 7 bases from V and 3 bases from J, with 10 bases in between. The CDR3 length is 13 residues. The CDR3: CASTRDYNQPQHF. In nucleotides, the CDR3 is TGTGCCAGCACCAGAGATTACAATCAGCCCCAGCATTTT.

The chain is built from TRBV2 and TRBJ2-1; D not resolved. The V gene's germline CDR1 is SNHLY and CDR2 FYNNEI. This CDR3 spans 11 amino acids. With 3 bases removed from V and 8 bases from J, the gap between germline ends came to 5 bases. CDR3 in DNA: TGTGCCAGCAGTGAGTACCATGAGCAGTTCTTC. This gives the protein CASSEYHEQFF.

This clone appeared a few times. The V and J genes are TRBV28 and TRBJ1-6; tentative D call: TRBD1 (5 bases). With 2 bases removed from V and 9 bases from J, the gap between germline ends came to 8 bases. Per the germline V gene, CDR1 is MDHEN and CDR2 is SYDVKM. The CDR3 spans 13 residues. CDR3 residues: CASSLMDTSPLHF. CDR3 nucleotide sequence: TGTGCCAGCAGTTTAATGGACACTTCACCCCTCCACTTT. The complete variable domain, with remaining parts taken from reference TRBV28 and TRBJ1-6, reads DVKVTQSSRYLVKRTGEKVFLECVQDMDHENMFWYRQDPGLGLRLIYFSYDVKMKEKGDIPEGYSVSREKKERFSLILESASTNQTSMYLCASSLMDTSPLHFGNGTRLTVT.

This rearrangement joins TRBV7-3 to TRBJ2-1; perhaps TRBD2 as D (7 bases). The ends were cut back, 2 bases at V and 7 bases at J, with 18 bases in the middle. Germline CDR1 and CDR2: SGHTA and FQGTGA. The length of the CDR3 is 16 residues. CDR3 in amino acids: CASSLSGRGMVNEQFF. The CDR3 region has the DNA TGTGCCAGCAGCTTATCAGGGAGGGGGATGGTGAATGAGCAGTTCTTC. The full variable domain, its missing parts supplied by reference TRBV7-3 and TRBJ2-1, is GAGVSQTPSNKVTEKGKYVELRCDPISGHTALYWYRQSLGQGPEFLIYFQGTGAADDSGLPNDRFFAVRPEGSVSTLKIQRTERGDSAVYLCASSLSGRGMVNEQFFGPGTRLTVL.